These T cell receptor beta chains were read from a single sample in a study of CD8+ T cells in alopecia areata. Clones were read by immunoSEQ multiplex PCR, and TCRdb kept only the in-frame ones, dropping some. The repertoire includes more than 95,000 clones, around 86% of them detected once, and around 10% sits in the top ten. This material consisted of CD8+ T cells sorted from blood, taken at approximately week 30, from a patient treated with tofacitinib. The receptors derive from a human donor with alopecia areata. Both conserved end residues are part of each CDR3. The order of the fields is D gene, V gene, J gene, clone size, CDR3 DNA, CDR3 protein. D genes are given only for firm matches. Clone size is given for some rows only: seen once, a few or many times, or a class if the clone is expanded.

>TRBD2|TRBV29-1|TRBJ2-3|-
TGCAGCGCCCCGATACTAGCGGGGGGGAGCACAGATACGCAGTATTTT
CSAPILAGGSTDTQYF
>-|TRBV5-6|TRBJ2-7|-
TGTGCCAGCAGCCCGGAAGATAGCTCCTACGAGCAGTACTTC
CASSPEDSSYEQYF
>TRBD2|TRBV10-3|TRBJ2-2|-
TGTGCCATCAGTGAGCCGAGGGAAGGGACTAGTGGCACCGGGGAGCTGTTTTTT
CAISEPREGTSGTGELFF
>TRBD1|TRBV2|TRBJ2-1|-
TGTGCCAGCAGTGCCCGGGACAGGCTCTTGGATGAGCAGTTCTTC
CASSARDRLLDEQFF
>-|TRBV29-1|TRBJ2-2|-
TGCAGCGTGTTGGGCTCTAACACCGGGGAGCTGTTTTTT
CSVLGSNTGELFF
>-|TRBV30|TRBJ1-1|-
TGTGCCTGGAGTGGGGAGGGGTACACTGAAGCTTTCTTT
CAWSGEGYTEAFF
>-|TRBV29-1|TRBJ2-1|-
TGCAGCGTTGACGGTCTCTCAGGGTCCTACAATGAGCAGTTCTTC
CSVDGLSGSYNEQFF
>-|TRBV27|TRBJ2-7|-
TGTGCCAGTAGGCAACCGGGAAGGGGACACGAGCAGTACTTC
CASRQPGRGHEQYF
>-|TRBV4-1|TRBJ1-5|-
TGCGCCAGCAGCCACGGGAACTCGGGGGCGTATAGCAATCAGCCCCAGCATTTT
CASSHGNSGAYSNQPQHF
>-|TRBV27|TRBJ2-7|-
TGTGCCAGCAGTTTATCCTATACCTACGAGCAGTACTTC
CASSLSYTYEQYF
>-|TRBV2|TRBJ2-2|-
TGTGCCAGCCACGGACGGGAGCTGTTTTTT
CASHGRELFF
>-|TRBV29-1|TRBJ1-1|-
TGCAGCGTTGAAGATTTTCCGGCTAAAGGGGTGAACACTGAAGCTTTCTTT
CSVEDFPAKGVNTEAFF
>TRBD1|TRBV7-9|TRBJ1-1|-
TGTGCCAGCAGCGCGGACAGGGGCGCAGTGAACACTGAAGCTTTCTTT
CASSADRGAVNTEAFF
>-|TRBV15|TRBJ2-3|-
TGTGCCACCAGCAGAGAGAGGCATGGGACAGATACGCAGTATTTT
CATSRERHGTDTQYF
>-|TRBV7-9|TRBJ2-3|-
TGTGCCAGCTTGGAGGTTTCAGATACGCAGTATTTT
CASLEVSDTQYF
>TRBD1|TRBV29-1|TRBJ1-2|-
TGCAGCGTTGAAGTTTTGGACAGGGGTATAGATGGCTACACCTTC
CSVEVLDRGIDGYTF
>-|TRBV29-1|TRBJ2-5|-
TGCAGCGTTGAGGCTGGGCTAGCCGAGACCCAGTACTTC
CSVEAGLAETQYF
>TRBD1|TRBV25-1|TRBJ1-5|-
TGTGCCAGCAGTGGCGGACAGGGTGGGCCTCAGCCCCAGCATTTT
CASSGGQGGPQPQHF
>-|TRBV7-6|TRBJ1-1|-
TGTGCCAGCAGCTTAGAGCAGGGTAAGATGAACACTGAAGCTTTCTTT
CASSLEQGKMNTEAFF
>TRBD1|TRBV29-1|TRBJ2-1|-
TGCAGCGTTGAAGCTTATGGCCAGGGGGCAGCGAATGAGCAGTTCTTC
CSVEAYGQGAANEQFF
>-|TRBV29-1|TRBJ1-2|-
TGCAGCGTTGAAGTGGGGAGAGGCTACACCTTC
CSVEVGRGYTF
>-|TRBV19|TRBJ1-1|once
TGTGCCAGTAGTGTAGACCGGGGACTGAACACTGAAGCTTTCTTT
CASSVDRGLNTEAFF
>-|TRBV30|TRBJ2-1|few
TGTGCCCGATCAAGCGGGCGGGACTACAATGAGCAGTTCTTC
CARSSGRDYNEQFF
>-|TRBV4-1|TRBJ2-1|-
TGCGCCAGCAGCCAAGAAGCCCGGCGTACCTACAATGAGCAGTTCTTC
CASSQEARRTYNEQFF
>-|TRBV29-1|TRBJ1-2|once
TGCAGCGTTGAAGACCGACAAGGCTACACCTTC
CSVEDRQGYTF
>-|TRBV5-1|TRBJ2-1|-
TGCGCCAGCAGCTTGGAGGGCGGGAAAACCGCTGAGCAGTTCTTC
CASSLEGGKTAEQFF
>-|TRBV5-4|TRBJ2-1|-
TGTGCCAGCAGCTTAAGCGGGGAGCAGTTCTTC
CASSLSGEQFF
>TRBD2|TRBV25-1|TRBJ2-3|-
TGTGCCAGCAGTGAACGGGTAGCGGGGAGCACAGATACGCAGTATTTT
CASSERVAGSTDTQYF
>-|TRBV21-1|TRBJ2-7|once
TGTGCCAGCACCCCCAGGACACCAGTTCGGGAGAACTTC
CASTPRTPVRENF
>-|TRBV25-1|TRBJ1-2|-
TGTGCCAGCAGTGATGGTGGGCTCCCCTATGGCTACACCTTC
CASSDGGLPYGYTF
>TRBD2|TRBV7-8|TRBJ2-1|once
TGTGCCAGCTATACTGACCTAGCGGGAGAAAGCAATGAGCAGTTCTTC
CASYTDLAGESNEQFF
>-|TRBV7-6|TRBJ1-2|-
TGTGCCAGCAGCGGGGTAGGAACTTTCTATGGCTACACCTTC
CASSGVGTFYGYTF
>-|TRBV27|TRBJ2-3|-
TGTGCCAGCAGTTTCGGCAGGAGCACAGATACGCAGTATTTT
CASSFGRSTDTQYF
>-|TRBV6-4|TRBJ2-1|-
TGTGCCAGCAGTGTCGAGGGTAGCTCCTACAATGAGCAGTTCTTC
CASSVEGSSYNEQFF
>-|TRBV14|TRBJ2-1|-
TGTGCCAGCAGTCCAGGGTCTGAGCAGTTCTTC
CASSPGSEQFF
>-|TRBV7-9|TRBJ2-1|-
TGTGCCAGCAGCTCCCCTGGGGTGACCCAGAATCAGCAGTTCTTC
CASSSPGVTQNQQFF
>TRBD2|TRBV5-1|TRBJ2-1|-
TGCGCCAGCAGCCGAAGACTAGCGGAGCAATACAATGAGCAGTTCTTC
CASSRRLAEQYNEQFF
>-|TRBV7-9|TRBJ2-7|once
TGTGCCAGCAGCTTAAGTACGGGGCGCTCCCCCGAGCAGTACTTC
CASSLSTGRSPEQYF
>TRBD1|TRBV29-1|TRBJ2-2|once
TGCAGCGTTGAATTGAGAAGGACAGGGAACACCGGGGAGCTGTTTTTT
CSVELRRTGNTGELFF
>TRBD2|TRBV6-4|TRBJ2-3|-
TGTGCCAGCAGTGAGACTAGCGGCACAGATACGCAGTATTTT
CASSETSGTDTQYF
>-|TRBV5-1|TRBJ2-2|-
TGCGCCAGCAGCGGAAACACCGGGGAGCTGTTTTTT
CASSGNTGELFF
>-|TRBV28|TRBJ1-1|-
TGTGCCAGCAGTTTGGGGGAATACACTGAAGCTTTCTTT
CASSLGEYTEAFF
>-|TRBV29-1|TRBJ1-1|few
TGCAGCGTTGAAGGCCTGGGGGAAGCTTTCTTT
CSVEGLGEAFF
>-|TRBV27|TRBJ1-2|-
TGTGCCAGCAGTTCCTCGACAGCTAACTATGGCTACACCTTC
CASSSSTANYGYTF
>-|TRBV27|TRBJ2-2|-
TGTGCCAGCAGTTTATACGGGACGTTGAACACCGGGGAGCTGTTTTTT
CASSLYGTLNTGELFF
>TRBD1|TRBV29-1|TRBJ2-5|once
TGCAGCGTTGACGGGACAGGGGTGTACCAAGAGACCCAGTACTTC
CSVDGTGVYQETQYF
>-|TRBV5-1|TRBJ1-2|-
TGCGCCATCAGCTTCGGTCGCGTCGGCGGCTACACCTTC
CAISFGRVGGYTF